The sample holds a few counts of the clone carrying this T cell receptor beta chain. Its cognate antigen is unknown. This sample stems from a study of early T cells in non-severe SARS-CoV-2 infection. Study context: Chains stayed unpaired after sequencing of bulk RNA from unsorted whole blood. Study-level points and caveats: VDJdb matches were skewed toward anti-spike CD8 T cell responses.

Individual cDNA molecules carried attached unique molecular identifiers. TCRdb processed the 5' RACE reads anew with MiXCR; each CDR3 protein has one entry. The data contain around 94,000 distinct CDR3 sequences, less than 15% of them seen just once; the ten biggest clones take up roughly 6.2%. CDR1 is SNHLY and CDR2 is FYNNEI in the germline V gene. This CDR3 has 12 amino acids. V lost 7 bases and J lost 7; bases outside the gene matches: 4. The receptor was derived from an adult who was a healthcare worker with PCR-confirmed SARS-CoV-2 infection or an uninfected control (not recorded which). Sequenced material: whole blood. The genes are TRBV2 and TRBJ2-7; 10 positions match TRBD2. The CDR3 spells CASKAGGQEQYF. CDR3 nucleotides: TGTGCCAGCAAAGCGGGAGGGCAGGAGCAGTACTTC.